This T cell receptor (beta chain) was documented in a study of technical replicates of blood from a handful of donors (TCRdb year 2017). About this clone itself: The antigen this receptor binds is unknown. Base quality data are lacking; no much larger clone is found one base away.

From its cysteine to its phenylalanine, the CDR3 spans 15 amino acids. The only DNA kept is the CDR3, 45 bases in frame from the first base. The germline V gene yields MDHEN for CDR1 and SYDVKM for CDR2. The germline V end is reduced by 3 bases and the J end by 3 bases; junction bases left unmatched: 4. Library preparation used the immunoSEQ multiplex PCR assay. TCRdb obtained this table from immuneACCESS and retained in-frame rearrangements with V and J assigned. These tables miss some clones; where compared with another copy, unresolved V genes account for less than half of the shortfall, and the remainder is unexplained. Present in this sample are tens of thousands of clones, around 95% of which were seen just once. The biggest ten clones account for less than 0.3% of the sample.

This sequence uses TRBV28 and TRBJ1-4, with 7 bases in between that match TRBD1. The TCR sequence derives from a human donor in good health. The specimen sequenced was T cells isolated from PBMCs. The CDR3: CASSLGGQANEKLFF. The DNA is TGTGCCAGCAGTTTGGGAGGACAGGCTAATGAAAAACTGTTTTTT.